This record covers a single T cell receptor (beta chain). It lacks a known antigen. Base quality data are lacking; no much larger clone is found one base away. Including cysteine and phenylalanine, the CDR3 has 13 amino acids. The retained sequence is limited to the CDR3, 39 bases, with the frame set at the first base. In the germline V gene, CDR1 corresponds to SGHTS and CDR2 to YDEGEE. V sheds 8 bases and J sheds 6 bases, leaving 18 bases between their ends. TCR cDNA was made using 5'RACE template switching, a step that added a universal primer site and unique molecular identifiers. cDNA synthesis was primed from both the TCR alpha and TCR beta constant segments. Libraries were amplified in two PCR steps, with sample barcodes and sequencing adapters added in the second step. Libraries were sequenced on Illumina HiSeq 2500 (2x100 bp) or NovaSeq (2x150 bp). In the original analysis: Reads were demultiplexed and collapsed into UMI consensus sequences with MIGEC, and V(D)J alignment was performed with MiXCR. Vaccine-responding clonotypes were identified with edgeR using replicate PBMC samples, with FDR below 0.01 and a log2 fold change above 5 up to day 15 being required. Bulk clonotypes were assigned CD4 or CD8 identity according to which sequenced CD4 or CD8 repertoire held them at higher abundance. The public sequencing data were trimmed at Q25 with fastp and processed into clonotypes with MiXCR by TCRdb, which kept only in-frame beta chains. Rows matching on CDR3 protein sequence are summarized as one entry with the most common DNA and genes. Here the V and J calls rest on TCRdb's processing, not on the authors' analysis. This sample holds some 130,000 distinct CDR3 sequences; more than 6.5% were observed only once. Together, the top ten hold about 0.61% of the sample.

This entry comes from a study of T cells after yellow fever vaccination (dated by TCRdb to about 2019). With regard to the full study: The SMART-Seq v4 Ultra Low Input RNA kit was used to prepare libraries from fractions with low cell numbers. To follow T-cell clones before and after primary and booster YFV17D yellow fever vaccination, bulk TCR alpha and beta repertoires were sequenced over time. Two healthy male donors, one aged 18 to 30 and one aged 30 to 40 years, made up the cohort. Blood was drawn at multiple timepoints before and after primary and secondary immunization, with bulk PBMC replicates and cell subsets isolated. The research as a whole found: Because the study included only two donors, the extent to which the findings can be generalized is limited. A small fraction of clonotypes showed up in both the CD4 and CD8 compartments, probably as a result of convergent recombination. Computational filtering was needed because FACS-sorted repertoires could contain abundant contaminating clonotypes from the bulk population. The secondary T-cell response was found to be weaker but faster than the primary response, with a peak reached on day 5 rather than on day 15. After the booster, most clones that had expanded after primary vaccination were detected again (around 97% of CD4 and more than 85% of CD8), suggesting broad maintenance of memory.

Reading the label with the study, this specimen's treatment or condition is: live attenuated yellow fever vaccine strain. PBMCs were isolated from peripheral blood using a standard Ficoll-Paque protocol. Dynabeads CD4 and CD8 positive selection kits were used to isolate CD4 and CD8 T-cell fractions. TriZol was used to extract RNA from bulk PBMCs, from CD4 and CD8 fractions, and from dextramer-positive and dextramer-negative fractions. This sample comprised CD4+ T cells sorted from PBMCs, obtained 10 days after the yellow fever booster vaccination. This sequence originates from a young man who received the YFV17D yellow fever vaccine. Recombination connected TRBV5-8 to TRBJ2-7; the D gene cannot be named for sure. The CDR3 has the sequence CARGPASLCEQYF. The bases are TGTGCCAGGGGCCCCGCGTCCCTCTGCGAGCAGTACTTC.